This T cell receptor beta chain was captured in a study of cytomegalovirus exposure and HLA in healthy donors. Germline V lookup: CDR1 SEHNR, CDR2 FQNEAQ (reference sequence). CDR3 size: 14 residues. V was cut by 5 bases and J by 4 bases, with 11 bases left in between. This clone has a handful of counts. Some clones are missing from TCRdb's copy, which holds only in-frame ones; the method was immunoSEQ multiplex PCR. The table lists under 250,000 clones, approximately 90% of them singletons. The TCR comes from a man aged 18-30 years in good health and CMV-seronegative. Sequences were obtained from PBMCs. The chain joins TRBV7-9 to TRBJ2-2; TRBD2 might be the D (6 bases). Here the CDR3 reads CASSPGTSTGELFF. In DNA, the CDR3 is TGTGCCAGCAGCCCTGGGACTTCCACCGGGGAGCTGTTTTTT.